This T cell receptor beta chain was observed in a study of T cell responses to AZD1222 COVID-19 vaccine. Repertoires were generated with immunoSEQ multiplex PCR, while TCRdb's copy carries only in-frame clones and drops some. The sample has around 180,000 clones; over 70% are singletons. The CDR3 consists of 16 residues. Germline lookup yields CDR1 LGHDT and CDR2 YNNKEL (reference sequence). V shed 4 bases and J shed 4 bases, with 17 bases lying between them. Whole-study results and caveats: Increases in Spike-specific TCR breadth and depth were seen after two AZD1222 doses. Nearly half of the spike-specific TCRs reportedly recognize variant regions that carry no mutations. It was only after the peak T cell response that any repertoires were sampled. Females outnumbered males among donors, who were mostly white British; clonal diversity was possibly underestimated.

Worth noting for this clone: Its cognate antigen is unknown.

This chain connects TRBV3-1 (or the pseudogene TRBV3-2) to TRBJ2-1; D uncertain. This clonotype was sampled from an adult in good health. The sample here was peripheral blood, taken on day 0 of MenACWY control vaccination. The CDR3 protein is CASSRSDRTGYNEQFF. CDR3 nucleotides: TGTGCCAGCAGCCGAAGCGATCGTACCGGATACAATGAGCAGTTCTTC.